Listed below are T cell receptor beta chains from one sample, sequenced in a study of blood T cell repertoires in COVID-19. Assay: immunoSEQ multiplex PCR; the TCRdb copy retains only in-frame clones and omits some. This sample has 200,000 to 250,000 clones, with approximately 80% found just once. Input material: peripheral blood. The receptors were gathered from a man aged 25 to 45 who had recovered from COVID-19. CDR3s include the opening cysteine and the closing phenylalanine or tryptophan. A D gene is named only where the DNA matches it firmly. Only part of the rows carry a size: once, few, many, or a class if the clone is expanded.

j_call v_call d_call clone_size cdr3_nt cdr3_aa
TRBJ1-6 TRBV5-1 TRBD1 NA TGCGCCAGCAGCTCCACAGGGGTCCTAGGTAATTCACCCCTCCACTTT CASSSTGVLGNSPLHF
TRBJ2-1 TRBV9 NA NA TGTGCCAGCAGCGCTAACAGGGTTGAGCTTGAGAATGAGCAGTTCTTC CASSANRVELENEQFF
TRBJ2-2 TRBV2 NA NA TGTGCCAGCAGTGAAGTAGCAGGGTTAACCGGGGAGCTGTTTTTT CASSEVAGLTGELFF
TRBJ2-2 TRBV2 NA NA TGTGCCAGCAGTAAGGACTCGAACACCGGGGAGCTGTTTTTT CASSKDSNTGELFF
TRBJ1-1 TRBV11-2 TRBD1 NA TGTGCCAGCAGCTCCAGGTCGGGACAGGAGTTGCGGAACACTGAAGCTTTCTTT CASSSRSGQELRNTEAFF
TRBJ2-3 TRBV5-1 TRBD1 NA TGCGCCAGCGGGGCCGGGACAGGGCTCGCAGATACGCAGTATTTT CASGAGTGLADTQYF
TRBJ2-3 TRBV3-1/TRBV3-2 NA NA TGTGCCAGCAGCCTGGTATGGGGGGGGGCTGGAGATACGCAGTATTTT CASSLVWGGAGDTQYF
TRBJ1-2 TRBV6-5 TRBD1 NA TGTGCCAGCAGTCCCGGGACAGGGCCGTATGGCTACACCTTC CASSPGTGPYGYTF
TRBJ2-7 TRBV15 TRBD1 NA TGTGCCACCAGCAGAATGGGACAGGGGGTCTACGAGCAGTACTTC CATSRMGQGVYEQYF
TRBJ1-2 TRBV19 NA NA TGTGCCAGTAGTATCGGAGGGGTCTATGGCTACACCTTC CASSIGGVYGYTF
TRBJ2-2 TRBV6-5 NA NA TGTGCCAGCAGCGATGGTCCGCGGGACACCGGGGAGCTGTTTTTT CASSDGPRDTGELFF
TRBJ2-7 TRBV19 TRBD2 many TGTGCCAGTTCCGGCCTCCCCCCAGGGGCGGGGGGCTACGAGCAGTACTTC CASSGLPPGAGGYEQYF
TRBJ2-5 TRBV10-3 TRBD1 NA TGTGCCATCAGTGACGGGACAGGAGGAGAGACCCAGTACTTC CAISDGTGGETQYF
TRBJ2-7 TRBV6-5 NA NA TGTGCCAGCAAGCCCCGGGAACAGGGCTCCTACGAGCAGTACTTC CASKPREQGSYEQYF
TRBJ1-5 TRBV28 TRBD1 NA TGTGCCAGCAGTTCGGACAGGGAGGATCAGCCCCAGCATTTT CASSSDREDQPQHF
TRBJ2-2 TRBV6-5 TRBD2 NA TGTGCCAGCAGGGGCGGGGGGTCCATAGGGGAGCTGTTTTTT CASRGGGSIGELFF
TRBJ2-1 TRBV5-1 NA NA TGCGCCAGCAGCGCAGAAGGGACTGTCTGGAATGAGCAGTTCTTC CASSAEGTVWNEQFF
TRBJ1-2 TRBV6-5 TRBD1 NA TGTGCCAGCAGCGACAGGGAATTGAGTGGCTACACCTTC CASSDRELSGYTF
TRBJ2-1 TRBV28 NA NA TGTGCCAGCAGTTCATCAGGGGTCCTAAATGAGCAGTTCTTC CASSSSGVLNEQFF
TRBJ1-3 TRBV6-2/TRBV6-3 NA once TGTGCCAGCAGTCGGACAGTCTATCATTATCAATCTGGAAACACCATATATTTT CASSRTVYHYQSGNTIYF
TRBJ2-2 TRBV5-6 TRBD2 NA TGTGCCAGCAGCGATTTAGCGGGGGGCTTTGACACCGGGGAGCTGTTTTTT CASSDLAGGFDTGELFF
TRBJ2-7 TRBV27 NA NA TGTGCCAGCAGTTATGATAGCACTACCTACGAGCAGTACTTC CASSYDSTTYEQYF
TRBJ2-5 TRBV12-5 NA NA TGTGCTAGTGGTCGGGGGGCCCAGTACCAAGAGACCCAGTACTTC CASGRGAQYQETQYF
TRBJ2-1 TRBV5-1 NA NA TGCGCCAGCAGCTTGGAGGCCATCTACGGGGATGAGCAGTTCTTC CASSLEAIYGDEQFF
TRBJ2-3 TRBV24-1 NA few TGTGCCACCAGCGACTCCACTGCAGATACGCAGTATTTT CATSDSTADTQYF
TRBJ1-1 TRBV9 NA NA TGTGCCAGCAGCGTAGTTGAACGGGGGATGGGCACTGAAGCTTTCTTT CASSVVERGMGTEAFF
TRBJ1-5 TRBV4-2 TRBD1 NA TGTGCCAGCAGCCAAGAATTTCGACAGGGTAGCAATCAGCCCCAGCATTTT CASSQEFRQGSNQPQHF
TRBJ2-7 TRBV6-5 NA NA TGTGCCAGCTCTTCCAGCCAGGGGACCCGGGAGCAGTACTTC CASSSSQGTREQYF
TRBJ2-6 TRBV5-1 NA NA TGCGCCAGCAACCAAGACACCTCTGGGGCCAACGTCCTGACTTTC CASNQDTSGANVLTF
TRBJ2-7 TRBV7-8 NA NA TGTGCCAGCAGCCGCGGTAGGAAGGTGAGGTCCGAGCAGTACTTC CASSRGRKVRSEQYF
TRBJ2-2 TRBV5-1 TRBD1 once TGCGCCAGCAGCGACAGGACAGGAGCTAACACCGGGGAGCTGTTTTTT CASSDRTGANTGELFF
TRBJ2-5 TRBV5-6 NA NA TGTGCCAGCAGCTTGCCAACCGCGGAGACCCAGTACTTC CASSLPTAETQYF
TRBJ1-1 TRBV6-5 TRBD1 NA TGTGCCAGCAAAGATACAGGGGGGAACACTGAAGCTTTCTTT CASKDTGGNTEAFF
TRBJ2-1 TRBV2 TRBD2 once TGTGCCAGCAGCGGGACTAGCGGGGCTAACAATGAGCAGTTCTTC CASSGTSGANNEQFF
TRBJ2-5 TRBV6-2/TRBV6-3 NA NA TGTGCCAGCAGTTACTCGACAAAGGCATCGGAGACCCAGTACTTC CASSYSTKASETQYF
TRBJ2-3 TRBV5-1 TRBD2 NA TGCGCCAGCAGCTTGGGACTAGCGGGGCTCACAGATACGCAGTATTTT CASSLGLAGLTDTQYF
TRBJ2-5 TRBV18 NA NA TGTGCCAGCTCCCGGACAACTCTCGGAGAGACCCAGTACTTC CASSRTTLGETQYF
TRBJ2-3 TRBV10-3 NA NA TGTGCCATCAGTGAGTCCGTAGGGGCAGATACGCAGTATTTT CAISESVGADTQYF
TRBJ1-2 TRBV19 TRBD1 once TGTGCCAGTAGTACGGGACAGGGGACTCCTCGATCCGGCTACACCTTC CASSTGQGTPRSGYTF
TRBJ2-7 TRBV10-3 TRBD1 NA TGTGCCATCGCCGAGCGCGGGACAGGGGGTGTAGAGCAGTACTTC CAIAERGTGGVEQYF
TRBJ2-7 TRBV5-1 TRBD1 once TGCGCCAGCAGCTTCGGACAGGGGGATTACGAGCAGTACTTC CASSFGQGDYEQYF
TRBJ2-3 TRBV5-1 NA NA TGCGCCAGCAAGTCCTACCCGGGTGATTCAACAGATACGCAGTATTTT CASKSYPGDSTDTQYF
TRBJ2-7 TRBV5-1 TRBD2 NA TGCGCCAGCAGCTTGGTCCCGGTGGGGGGGGTGCGGTACGAGCAGTACTTC CASSLVPVGGVRYEQYF
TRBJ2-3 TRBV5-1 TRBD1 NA TGCGCCAGCAGCTTGGGAGACAGGGGAACAGATACGCAGTATTTT CASSLGDRGTDTQYF
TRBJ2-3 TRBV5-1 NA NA TGCGCCAGCAGCTCAGGGGAAGATACGCAGTATTTT CASSSGEDTQYF
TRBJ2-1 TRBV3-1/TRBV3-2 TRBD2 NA TGTGCCAGCAGCCTAACCTCCTCGGGGGGAGGCAATGAGCAGTTCTTC CASSLTSSGGGNEQFF
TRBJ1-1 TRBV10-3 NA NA TGTGCCATCAGTGAGTCGAGCGGCACTGAAGCTTTCTTT CAISESSGTEAFF
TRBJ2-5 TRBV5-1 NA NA TGCGCCAGCAGCTTAGGAAGGGGTCAAGAGACCCAGTACTTC CASSLGRGQETQYF
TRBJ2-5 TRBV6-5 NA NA TGTGCCAGCAGAACAAACAGGGAGAAAGAGACCCAGTACTTC CASRTNREKETQYF
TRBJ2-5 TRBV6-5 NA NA TGTGCCAGCACAATTCGGGGGGCGCAAGAGACCCAGTACTTC CASTIRGAQETQYF
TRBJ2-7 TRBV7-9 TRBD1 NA TGTGTCACAGGGGAGTCCTACGAGCAGTACTTC CVTGESYEQYF
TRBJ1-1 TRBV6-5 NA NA TGTGCCAGCAGTTACTCGCGGGCGGGGAACACTGAAGCTTTCTTT CASSYSRAGNTEAFF
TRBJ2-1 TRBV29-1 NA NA TGCAGCGTTGACCGGTCGAGCTCCTACAATGAGCAGTTCTTC CSVDRSSSYNEQFF
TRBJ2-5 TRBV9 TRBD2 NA TGTGCCAGCAGCCCAGGACTAGCGGGGGTCCAAGAGACCCAGTACTTC CASSPGLAGVQETQYF
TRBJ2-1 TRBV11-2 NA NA TGTGCCAGCAGCTTAAATTGGCCCAACAATGAGCAGTTCTTC CASSLNWPNNEQFF
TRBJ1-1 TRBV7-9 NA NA TGTGCCAGCAGCTTATTTACAGGGTGGAACACTGAAGCTTTCTTT CASSLFTGWNTEAFF
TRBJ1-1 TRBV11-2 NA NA TGTGCCAGCAGCTTGATTAGGGGGGGCACTGAAGCTTTCTTT CASSLIRGGTEAFF
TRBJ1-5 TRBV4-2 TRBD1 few TGTGCCAGCAGCCCCGGGACAGGGATAAATCAGCCCCAGCATTTT CASSPGTGINQPQHF
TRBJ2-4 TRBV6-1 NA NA TGTGCCAGCAGTGAACAGGGGTCCAAAAACATTCAGTACTTC CASSEQGSKNIQYF